These 12 T cell receptor beta chains were sequenced from one sample in a study of shared clonotypes between healthy human individuals. Repertoires were generated with immunoSEQ multiplex PCR, while TCRdb's copy carries only in-frame clones and drops some. The table includes around 1.1 million clones, approximately 80% detected once. The sequenced sample was memory CD4+ T cells from PBMCs. Subset in this sample: CD45RA-negative fraction. The source of these receptors is a young man in good health. Some clones in this sample may be carry-over from other donors' samples.

This clone was seen just once. V is TRBV7-8 and J is TRBJ2-5; D is unclear. V lost 2 bases, J lost 1 base, and 8 bases lay in between. Germline loops: CDR1 SGHVS, CDR2 FQNEAQ. The CDR3 extends over 14 amino acids. The CDR3 loop reads CASSLWVSQETQYF. The CDR3 region has the DNA TGTGCCAGCAGCTTATGGGTCAGCCAAGAGACCCAGTACTTC.

The chain has TRBV7-8 and TRBJ2-3, with 8 positions matching TRBD1. The V and J ends lost 8 bases and 6 bases, in that order; junction bases with no gene match: 7. Germline V gene lookup returns CDR1 SGHVS and CDR2 FQNEAQ. The CDR3 has 13 residues. CDR3 residues: CASRQGTGDTQYF. CDR3 nucleotides: TGTGCCAGCCGGCAGGGGACAGGCGATACGCAGTATTTT.

The V and J genes are TRBV9 and TRBJ1-5, with D unresolved. Germline values: CDR1 SGDLS, CDR2 YYNGEE. The germline V and J ends were trimmed by 0 bases and 4 bases, with 11 bases remaining between them. This CDR3 has 15 residues. CDR3 DNA: TGTGCCAGCAGCGTAGATTGGTCAGCAAATCAGCCCCAGCATTTT. It translates to CASSVDWSANQPQHF. Variable domain in full (rest from reference TRBV9 and TRBJ1-5): DSGVTQTPKHLITATGQRVTLRCSPRSGDLSVYWYQQSLDQGLQFLIQYYNGEERAKGNILERFSAQQFPDLHSELNLSSLELGDSALYFCASSVDWSANQPQHFGDGTRLSIL.

The chain employs TRBV7-9 and TRBJ2-1; maybe TRBD2 (6 bases). The V gene's germline CDR1 is SEHNR and CDR2 FQNEAQ (reference sequence). Trimming shortened V by 4 bases and J by 0 bases, and 19 bases separated the two germline ends. This CDR3 is built from 18 residues. Here the CDR3 DNA reads TGTGCCAGCAGCTCCCTCCCAAGATGGCGGGACTCCTACAATGAGCAGTTCTTC. Amino acids: CASSSLPRWRDSYNEQFF. Variable domain in full (rest from reference TRBV7-9 and TRBJ2-1): DTGVSQNPRHKITKRGQNVTFRCDPISEHNRLYWYRQTLGQGPEFLTYFQNEAQLEKSRLLSDRFSAERPKGSFSTLEIQRTEQGDSAMYLCASSSLPRWRDSYNEQFFGPGTRLTVL.

The chain couples TRBV6-5 to TRBJ1-1; possibly TRBD1 for D (6 bases). The germline V gene encodes CDR1 MNHEY and CDR2 SVGAGI. There are 15 residues in the CDR3. Trimming removed 6 bases from V and 3 bases from J, with 17 bases in between. The CDR3 loop reads CASSPDGGWDTEAFF. In nucleotides, the CDR3 is TGTGCCAGCAGCCCCGACGGGGGCTGGGACACTGAAGCTTTCTTT.

As to this clone: Since a much larger clone is just one base distant, this may be a read error. J is TRBJ2-7 and V is TRBV7-9; possibly TRBD2 for D (5 bases). Germline loops: CDR1 SEHNR, CDR2 FQNEAQ (reference sequence). This CDR3 has 15 residues. V was clipped by 5 bases and J by 6 bases, with 20 bases between them. This chain's CDR3 is CASSPDGIRAPEQYF. For the CDR3, the DNA is TGTGCCAGCAGCCCAGACGGGATACGTGCGCCCGAGCAGTACTTC. Filled out from reference TRBV7-9 and TRBJ2-7, the complete variable domain reads DTGVSQNPRHKITKRGQNVTFRCDPISEHNRLYWYRQTLGQGPEFLTYFQNEAQLEKSRLLSDRFSAERPKGSFSTLEIQRTEQGDSAMYLCASSPDGIRAPEQYFGPGTRLTVT.

The chain employs TRBV11-1 and TRBJ2-1, with 8 bases matching TRBD2. CDR1 and CDR2 (germline): SGHAT, FQDESV (reference sequence). J was trimmed by 5 bases and V by 5 bases; bases with no gene match: 11. This CDR3 comprises 16 residues. The CDR3 coding sequence is TGTGCCAGCAGCCCGTCTTCACTAGCGGAGGACAATGAGCAGTTCTTC. Protein product: CASSPSSLAEDNEQFF.

The chain recombines TRBV29-1 with TRBJ2-1, with 14 bases matching TRBD2. Losses at the gene ends were 6 bases for V and 5 bases for J; bases not matched to a gene: 3. Germline V CDR1 and CDR2: SQVTM, ANQGSEA. The CDR3 runs 14 residues. CDR3 nucleotide sequence: TGCAGCGTGCTGACTAGCGGGAGGGACAATGAGCAGTTCTTC. It specifies CSVLTSGRDNEQFF.

A few counts support this clone. The same CDR3 is also encoded by other DNA sequences in this sample. The chain links TRBV7-9 to TRBJ2-5; D uncertain. Germline CDR1 SEHNR, CDR2 FQNEAQ (reference sequence). The V end was cut by 5 bases, the J end by 4 bases, with 5 bases between. This CDR3 contains 11 residues. The chain's CDR3 is CASSLTETQYF. The CDR3 DNA sequence: TGTGCCAGCAGCCTCACAGAGACCCAGTACTTC. Supplemented by reference TRBV7-9 and TRBJ2-5, the full variable domain reads DTGVSQNPRHKITKRGQNVTFRCDPISEHNRLYWYRQTLGQGPEFLTYFQNEAQLEKSRLLSDRFSAERPKGSFSTLEIQRTEQGDSAMYLCASSLTETQYFGPGTRLLVL.

The chain's CDR3 is CASSLGRLEQYF. CDR3 nucleotide sequence: TGTGCCAGCAGTTTAGGTCGGCTCGAGCAGTACTTC. This rearrangement joins TRBV28 to TRBJ2-7; D remains unclear. Trimming removed 2 bases at V and 6 bases at J, with 8 bases between. Germline V lookup: CDR1 MDHEN, CDR2 SYDVKM. The CDR3 sequence is 12 residues long.

In the case of this clone: Other DNA sequences of this sample code for an identical CDR3. The V call is TRBV28, the J call TRBJ1-5; TRBD1 matches at 9 bases. The CDR3 length is 14 residues. Trimming removed 2 bases from V and 5 bases from J; junction bases left unmatched: 1. Germline V gives CDR1 MDHEN, CDR2 SYDVKM. The CDR3, as DNA: TGTGCCAGCAGTTTAGGACAGGGGCATCAGCCCCAGCATTTT. Its protein product is CASSLGQGHQPQHF.

The table lists this clone with a count of one. This chain links TRBV28 with TRBJ1-2; D is ambiguous. V lost 7 bases, J lost 3 bases, and 18 bases lay in between. Germline CDR1 reads MDHEN; CDR2 reads SYDVKM. This CDR3 has 15 residues. The CDR3 loop is CASKGPRAGDYGYTF. The CDR3 coding sequence is TGTGCCAGCAAGGGCCCCCGGGCAGGAGACTATGGCTACACCTTC.